Shown below are 14 T cell receptor beta chains from a single sample sequenced in a study of blood T cells in healthy people across ages. Alongside a J-beta primer mix, a sample-barcoded 5' primer served in a second PCR lasting about 7 to 11 cycles. One entry per CDR3 protein results from TCRdb running MiXCR on the 5' RACE reads. The data hold some 880,000 distinct CDR3 sequences, with about 34% observed a single time. The sample consisted of blood. The receptors stem from a man younger than 30 in good health.

The genes are TRBV29-1 and TRBJ2-7; no firm D call. Trimming removed 1 base from V and 2 bases from J, with 6 bases in between. This CDR3 comprises 12 residues. CDR1 is SQVTM, CDR2 ANQGSEA, per germline. The CDR3 loop is CSVEVHPYEQYF. As DNA, the CDR3 is TGCAGCGTTGAAGTCCATCCCTACGAGCAGTACTTC.

This rearrangement joins TRBV6-2 or TRBV6-3 to TRBJ2-2, with 12 bases fitting TRBD1. The CDR3 consists of 16 residues. Germline CDR1 MNHEY, CDR2 SVGEGT. V shed 6 bases and J 3 bases; nucleotides not matched to a gene: 5. The DNA of the CDR3 is TGTGCCAGCAGATTTGGGACAGGGGGCGACACCGGGGAGCTGTTTTTT. As protein: CASRFGTGGDTGELFF.

This clonotype showed up many times. J is TRBJ2-3 and V is TRBV4-2; TRBD2 aligns across 7 bases. J lost 2 bases, V lost 4 bases, and 6 bases had no gene match. Germline V gives CDR1 LGHNA, CDR2 YNFKEQ. This CDR3 has 15 residues. The CDR3, as DNA: TGTGCCAGCAGCCCAGCGGGGATTTTCACAGATACGCAGTATTTT. This sequence encodes CASSPAGIFTDTQYF.

The chain uses TRBV9 and TRBJ2-6, with D hard to call. This CDR3 is 17 amino acids long. V lost 0 bases and J lost 0, with 10 bases in between. Germline assignment: CDR1 SGDLS and CDR2 YYNGEE. CDR3 sequence reads: CASSVGLWNSGANVLTF. In nucleotides, the CDR3 is TGTGCCAGCAGCGTAGGACTGTGGAACTCTGGGGCCAACGTCCTGACTTTC.

This clonotype appeared once. The chain joins TRBV20-1 to TRBJ1-2; D possibly corresponds to TRBD1 (5 bases). Trimming took 3 bases from V and 4 from J, leaving 15 bases between them. The CDR3 sequence is 14 residues long. The germline gives CDR1 DFQATT, CDR2 SNEGSKA (reference sequence). This chain's CDR3 is CSASAQGGLYGYTF. The CDR3 DNA is TGCAGTGCTAGTGCCCAGGGAGGTCTCTATGGCTACACCTTC.

The V and J genes are TRBV12-3 or TRBV12-4 and TRBJ1-5; D is perhaps TRBD1 (5 bases). CDR3 length equals 12 residues. V was trimmed by 10 bases and J by 4 bases, leaving 11 bases between them. The CDR3 spells CATRGENQPQHF. The CDR3 DNA is TGTGCCACCAGAGGGGAGAATCAGCCCCAGCATTTT.

This clonotype has just a few counts. The chain links TRBV27 to TRBJ2-1; TRBD1 agrees at 8 bases. V shed 0 bases, J shed 5 bases, and the junction held 3 bases outside the gene matches. Germline CDR1 MNHEY, CDR2 SMNVEV (reference sequence). The CDR3 runs 15 residues. The CDR3 DNA reads TGTGCCAGCAGTTTATCAGGGACAGGTAACAATGAGCAGTTCTTC. This sequence encodes CASSLSGTGNNEQFF.

This clonotype was counted once. The genes are TRBV12-3 or TRBV12-4 and TRBJ2-5, with D perhaps TRBD2 (5 bases). There are 14 residues in the CDR3. The V gene lost 3 bases and the J gene lost 7 bases, with 15 bases spanning the gap. The CDR3 DNA follows: TGTGCCAGCAGTTTGGGAGCGGTCCCATTGACCCAGTACTTC. Amino acids: CASSLGAVPLTQYF.

This clonotype turned up a few times. The chain is built from TRBV7-2 and TRBJ1-1; no clear D gene. There are 12 residues in the CDR3. Germline assignment: CDR1 SGHTA and CDR2 FQGNSA. Trimming stripped 5 bases from V and 5 bases from J, with 9 bases between. CDR3: CASSRQSTEAFF. The CDR3 DNA is TGTGCCAGCAGCCGCCAGTCGACTGAAGCTTTCTTT.

This clonotype was recorded a few times. CDR3 in amino acids: CASSLGRSNNSPLHF. The DNA of the CDR3 is TGTGCCAGCAGTTTAGGCAGGTCTAATAATTCACCCCTCCACTTT. The chain employs TRBV27 and TRBJ1-6; D ambiguous. The V end lost 2 bases, the J end lost 5 bases, and 10 bases lay between the germline ends. The CDR3 is 15 amino acids. Germline CDR1 is MNHEY and CDR2 is SMNVEV (reference sequence).

Concerning this clonotype itself: The conserved phenylalanine or tryptophan normally closing the CDR3 is absent here, so this likely arose from a read error. The rearrangement joins TRBV7-9 to TRBJ1-2; TRBD1 might be the D (6 bases). Germline CDR1 and CDR2: SEHNR and FQNEAQ (reference sequence). Deletions cut 5 bases from V and 4 bases from J, with 11 bases between. This CDR3 is built from 13 residues. CDR3 in amino acids: CASSTSGVYGYTI. DNA of the CDR3: TGTGCCAGCAGCACCTCAGGGGTCTATGGCTACACCATC.

This clonotype occurred a few times. This rearrangement joins TRBV25-1 to TRBJ1-4, with D tentatively TRBD1 (5 bases). The germline V gene has CDR1 MGHDK and CDR2 SYGVNS. This CDR3 has 14 amino acids. The V end lost 3 bases, the J end lost 5 bases, and 10 bases lay between the germline ends. The CDR3 protein is CASSDRAGNEKLFF. The CDR3 DNA sequence: TGTGCCAGCAGTGATCGGGCAGGGAATGAAAAACTGTTTTTT.

This clonotype was seen a few times. V is TRBV12-3 or TRBV12-4 and J is TRBJ2-2; no clear D gene. V was shortened by 5 bases and J by 7 bases, with 14 bases between the two germline ends. CDR3 length equals 14 residues. CDR3 in amino acids: CASSPSNTGGELFF. CDR3 bases: TGTGCCAGCAGTCCTTCCAATACGGGCGGGGAGCTGTTTTTT.

The chain is built from TRBV10-3 and TRBJ2-5; possible D gene TRBD2, 5 bases. V dropped 6 bases and J dropped 7 bases, with 15 bases sitting between them. The CDR3 extends over 13 amino acids. The germline gives CDR1 ENHRY, CDR2 SYGVKD. CDR3 protein: CAISGRAGGTQYF. The CDR3 DNA sequence: TGTGCCATCAGCGGCCGTGCGGGTGGGACCCAGTACTTC.